This TCR beta chain was retrieved from a study of shared T cell receptors in the human thymus (dated by TCRdb to the early 2020s). Regarding the study in general: The study examined how the human thymus generates shared, self-reactive T-cell receptor alpha chains.

The protocol used for the library was the immunoSEQ multiplex PCR assay. TCRdb retrieved this table from immuneACCESS and kept in-frame rearrangements only. Not all clones are present; in checked studies, unresolved V genes account for under half, and no reason is known for the remainder. The sample has a few hundred thousand clones on record, approximately 95% of them singletons. 0.015% to 0.025% of the sample rests with the top ten. On this clone: Its antigen is not yet known. Within one base of it there is no much larger clone, and no base qualities were kept.

The CDR3 starts with the cysteine, ends with the phenylalanine, and has 13 residues. Solely the CDR3 DNA is kept, with 39 bases framed from the first base. CDR1 and CDR2 are drawn from the germline V gene (reference sequence): GTSNPN, SVGIG. V and J are trimmed by 1 base and 6 bases, and the gene matches miss 4 bases of the junction. This clonotype was obtained from a human donor. The V gene is TRBV30 and the J gene is TRBJ1-2; TRBD1 matches 8 bases in the middle. Specimen: thymocytes. The nucleotide sequence is TGTGCCTGGAGTGGGACAGGGAACGATGGCTACACCTTC. It translates as CAWSGTGNDGYTF.